What follows is one T cell receptor beta chain and its context. Its target is unknown. Per the germline V gene, CDR1 is SNHLY and CDR2 is FYNNEI. The V and J ends lost 3 bases and 3 bases respectively, with 0 bases between them. The CDR3 loop spans 11 amino acids. Assay used: immunoSEQ multiplex PCR; TCRdb lists only in-frame clones, some missing. This table has about 25,000 clones, roughly 94% appearing once. The sample comes from a study of graft-versus-host responses after intestinal transplantation. Study-level information: After anti-thymocyte globulin induction, recipients took tacrolimus and steroids for around three years.

Study-level points and caveats: Graft-donor T cell macrochimerism coincided with high graft-versus-host to host-versus-graft clonal ratios in allografts. Peak levels of circulating GvH clones tracked with early post-transplant HvG declines. Investigators detected GvH clones in recipient marrow, with some emerging earlier in ileum or blood.

The source is a human patient who received an intestinal transplant, so some T cells may come from the graft donor. The chain joins TRBV2 to TRBJ2-1; D gene unclear. The sequencing used PBMCs, collected 156 days after intestinal transplant. As DNA, the CDR3 is TGTGCCAGCAGTGACTACAATGAGCAGTTCTTC. As protein: CASSDYNEQFF.